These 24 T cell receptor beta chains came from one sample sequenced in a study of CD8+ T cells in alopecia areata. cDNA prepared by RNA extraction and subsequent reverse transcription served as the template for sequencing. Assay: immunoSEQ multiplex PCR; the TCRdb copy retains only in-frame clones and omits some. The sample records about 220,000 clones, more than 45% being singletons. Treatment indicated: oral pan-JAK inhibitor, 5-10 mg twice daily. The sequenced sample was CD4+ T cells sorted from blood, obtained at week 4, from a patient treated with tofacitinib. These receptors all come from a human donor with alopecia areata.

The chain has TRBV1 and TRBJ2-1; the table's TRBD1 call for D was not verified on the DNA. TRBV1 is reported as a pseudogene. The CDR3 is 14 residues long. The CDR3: CTSSQGGGYNEQFF. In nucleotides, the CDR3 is TGCACCAGCAGCCAAGGAGGGGGATACAATGAGCAGTTCTTC.

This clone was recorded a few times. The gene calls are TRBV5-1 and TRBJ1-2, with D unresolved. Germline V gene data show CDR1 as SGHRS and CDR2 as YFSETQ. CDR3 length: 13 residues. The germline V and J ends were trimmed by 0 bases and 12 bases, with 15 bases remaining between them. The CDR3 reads CASSLVEEMDNTF. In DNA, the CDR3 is TGCGCCAGCAGCTTGGTAGAAGAGATGGATAACACCTTC.

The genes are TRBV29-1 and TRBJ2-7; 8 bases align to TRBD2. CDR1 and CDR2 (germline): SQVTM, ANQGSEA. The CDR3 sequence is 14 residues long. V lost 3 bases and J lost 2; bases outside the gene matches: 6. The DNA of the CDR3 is TGCAGCGTTGAGACTAGCGACGGTACCTACGAGCAGTACTTC. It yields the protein CSVETSDGTYEQYF.

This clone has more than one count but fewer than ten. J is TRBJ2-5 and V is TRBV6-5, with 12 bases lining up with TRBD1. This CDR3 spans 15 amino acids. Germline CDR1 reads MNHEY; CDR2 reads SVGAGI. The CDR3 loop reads CAGNRDRGQIETQYF. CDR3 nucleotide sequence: TGTGCTGGTAACCGGGACAGGGGGCAGATAGAGACCCAGTACTTC.

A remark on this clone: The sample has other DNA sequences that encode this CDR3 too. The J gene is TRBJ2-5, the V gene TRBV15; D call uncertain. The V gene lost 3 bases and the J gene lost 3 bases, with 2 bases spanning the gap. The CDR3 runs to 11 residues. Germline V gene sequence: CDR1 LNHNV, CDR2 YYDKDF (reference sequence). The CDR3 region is CATSREETQYF. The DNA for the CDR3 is TGTGCCACCAGCAGGGAAGAGACCCAGTACTTC.

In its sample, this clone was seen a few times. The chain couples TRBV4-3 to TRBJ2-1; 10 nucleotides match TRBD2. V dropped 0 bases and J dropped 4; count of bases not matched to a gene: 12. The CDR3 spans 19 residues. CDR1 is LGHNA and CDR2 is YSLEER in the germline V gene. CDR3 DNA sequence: TGCGCCAGCAGCCAAGACCTAGCCTCAGCGGGGGGGCTTTACAATGAGCAGTTCTTC. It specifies CASSQDLASAGGLYNEQFF.

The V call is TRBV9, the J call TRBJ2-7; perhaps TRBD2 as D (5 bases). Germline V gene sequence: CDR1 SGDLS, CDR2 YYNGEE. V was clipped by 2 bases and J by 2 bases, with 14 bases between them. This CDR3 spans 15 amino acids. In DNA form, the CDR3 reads TGTGCCAGCAGCGTTGGGCGGGCGGCAGCCTACGAGCAGTACTTC. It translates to CASSVGRAAAYEQYF. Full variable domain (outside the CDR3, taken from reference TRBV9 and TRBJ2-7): DSGVTQTPKHLITATGQRVTLRCSPRSGDLSVYWYQQSLDQGLQFLIQYYNGEERAKGNILERFSAQQFPDLHSELNLSSLELGDSALYFCASSVGRAAAYEQYFGPGTRLTVT.

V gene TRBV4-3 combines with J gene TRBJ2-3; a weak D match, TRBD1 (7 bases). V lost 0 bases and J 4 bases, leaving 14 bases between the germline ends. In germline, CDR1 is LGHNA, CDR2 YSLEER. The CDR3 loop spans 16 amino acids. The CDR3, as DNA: TGCGCCAGCAGCCAAGATGGAGGGGGCGGTTCAGATACGCAGTATTTT. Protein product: CASSQDGGGGSDTQYF.

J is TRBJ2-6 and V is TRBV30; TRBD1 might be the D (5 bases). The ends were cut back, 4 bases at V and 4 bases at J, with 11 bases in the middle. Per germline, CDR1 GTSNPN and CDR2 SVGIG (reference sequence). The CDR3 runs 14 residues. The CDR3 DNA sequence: TGTGCCTGGAAAGGGGTTCACGGGGCCAACGTCCTGACTTTC. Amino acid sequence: CAWKGVHGANVLTF. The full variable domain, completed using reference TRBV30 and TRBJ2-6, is SQTIHQWPATLVQPVGSPLSLECTVEGTSNPNLYWYRQAAGRGLQLLFYSVGIGQISSEVPQNLSASRPQDRQFILSSKKLLLSDSGFYLCAWKGVHGANVLTFGAGSRLTVL.

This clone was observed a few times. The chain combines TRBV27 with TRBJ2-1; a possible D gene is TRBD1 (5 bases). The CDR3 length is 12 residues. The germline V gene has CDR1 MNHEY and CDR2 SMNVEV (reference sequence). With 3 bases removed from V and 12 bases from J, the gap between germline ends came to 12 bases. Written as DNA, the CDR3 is TGTGCCAGCAGTTTCTCAAGGGGAAGGCAGTTCTTC. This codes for CASSFSRGRQFF.

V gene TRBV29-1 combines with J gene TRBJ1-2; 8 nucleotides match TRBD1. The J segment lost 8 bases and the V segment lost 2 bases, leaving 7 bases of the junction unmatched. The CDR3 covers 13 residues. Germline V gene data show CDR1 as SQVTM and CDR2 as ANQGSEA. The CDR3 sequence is CSVEQKDRGGYTF. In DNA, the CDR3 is TGCAGCGTTGAACAAAAAGACAGGGGCGGCTACACCTTC.

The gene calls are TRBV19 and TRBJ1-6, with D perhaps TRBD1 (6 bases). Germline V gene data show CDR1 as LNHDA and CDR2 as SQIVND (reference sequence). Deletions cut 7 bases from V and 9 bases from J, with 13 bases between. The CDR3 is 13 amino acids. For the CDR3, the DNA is TGTGCCAGTACCACCGGACAGCTTTCACCCCTCCACTTT. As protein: CASTTGQLSPLHF.

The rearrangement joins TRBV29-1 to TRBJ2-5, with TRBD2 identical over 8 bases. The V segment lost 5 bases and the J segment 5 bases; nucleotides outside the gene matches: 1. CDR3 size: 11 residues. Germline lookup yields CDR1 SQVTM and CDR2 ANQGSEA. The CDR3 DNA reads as TGCAGCGTTCGGGGGGGCGAGACCCAGTACTTC. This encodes CSVRGGETQYF. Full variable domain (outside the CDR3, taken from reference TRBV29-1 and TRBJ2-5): SAVISQKPSRDICQRGTSLTIQCQVDSQVTMMFWYRQQPGQSLTLIATANQGSEATYESGFVIDKFPISRPNLTFSTLTVSNMSPEDSSIYLCSVRGGETQYFGPGTRLLVL.

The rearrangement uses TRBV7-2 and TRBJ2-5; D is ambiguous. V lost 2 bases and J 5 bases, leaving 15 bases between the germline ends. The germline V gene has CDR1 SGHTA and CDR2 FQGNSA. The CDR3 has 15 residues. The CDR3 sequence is CASSLFRSTAETQYF. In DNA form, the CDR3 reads TGTGCCAGCAGCTTATTTCGCAGCACGGCGGAGACCCAGTACTTC.

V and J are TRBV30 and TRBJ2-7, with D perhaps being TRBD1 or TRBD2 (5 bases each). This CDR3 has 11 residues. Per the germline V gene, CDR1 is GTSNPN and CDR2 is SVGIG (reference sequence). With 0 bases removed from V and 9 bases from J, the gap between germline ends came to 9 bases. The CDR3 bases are TGTGCCTGGAGTGTGGGGGTCGGGCAGTACTTC. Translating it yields CAWSVGVGQYF. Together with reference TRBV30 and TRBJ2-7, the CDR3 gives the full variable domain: SQTIHQWPATLVQPVGSPLSLECTVEGTSNPNLYWYRQAAGRGLQLLFYSVGIGQISSEVPQNLSASRPQDRQFILSSKKLLLSDSGFYLCAWSVGVGQYFGPGTRLTVT.

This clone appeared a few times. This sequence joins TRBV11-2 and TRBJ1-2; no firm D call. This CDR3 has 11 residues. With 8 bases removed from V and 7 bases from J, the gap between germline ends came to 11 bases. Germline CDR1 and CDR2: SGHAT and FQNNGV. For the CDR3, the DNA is TGTGCCAGCTCACAGTTTAGTGGCTACACCTTC. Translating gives CASSQFSGYTF.

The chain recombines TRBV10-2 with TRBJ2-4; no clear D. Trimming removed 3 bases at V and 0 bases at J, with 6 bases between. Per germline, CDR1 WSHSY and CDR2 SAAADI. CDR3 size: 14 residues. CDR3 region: CASSEGLAKNIQYF. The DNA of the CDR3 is TGCGCCAGCAGTGAAGGCCTAGCCAAAAACATTCAGTACTTC.

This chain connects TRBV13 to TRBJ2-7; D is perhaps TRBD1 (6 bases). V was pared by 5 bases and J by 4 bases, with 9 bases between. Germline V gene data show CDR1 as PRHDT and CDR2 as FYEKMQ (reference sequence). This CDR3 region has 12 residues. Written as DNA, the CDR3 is TGTGCCAGCAGCCGAACAGGGTACGAGCAGTACTTC. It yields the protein CASSRTGYEQYF.

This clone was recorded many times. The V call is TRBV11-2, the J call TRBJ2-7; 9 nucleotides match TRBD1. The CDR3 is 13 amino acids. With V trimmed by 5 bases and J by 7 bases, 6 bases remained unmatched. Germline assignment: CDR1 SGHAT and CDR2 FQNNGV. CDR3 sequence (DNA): TGTGCCAGCAGCGGGGACAGGGTGGGTGAGCAGTACTTC. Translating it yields CASSGDRVGEQYF.

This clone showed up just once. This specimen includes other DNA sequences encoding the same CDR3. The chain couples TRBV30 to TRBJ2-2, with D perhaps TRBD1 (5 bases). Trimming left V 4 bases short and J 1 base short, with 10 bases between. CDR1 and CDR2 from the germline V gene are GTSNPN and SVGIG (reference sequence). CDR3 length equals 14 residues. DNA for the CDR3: TGTGCCTGGAAGGGGCAGGGGAACACCGGGGAGCTGTTTTTT. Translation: CAWKGQGNTGELFF.

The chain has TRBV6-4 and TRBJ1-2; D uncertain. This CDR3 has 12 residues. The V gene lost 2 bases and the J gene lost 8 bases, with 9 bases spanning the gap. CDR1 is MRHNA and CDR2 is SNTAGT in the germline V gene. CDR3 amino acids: CASSDVLGGYTF. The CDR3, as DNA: TGTGCCAGCAGTGACGTTTTAGGAGGCTACACCTTC.

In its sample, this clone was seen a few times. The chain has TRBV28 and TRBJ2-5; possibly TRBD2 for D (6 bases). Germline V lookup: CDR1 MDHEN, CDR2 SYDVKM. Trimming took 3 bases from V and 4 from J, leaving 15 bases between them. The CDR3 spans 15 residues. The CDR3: CASSLWGEIAETQYF. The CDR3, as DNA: TGTGCCAGCAGTTTGTGGGGGGAGATAGCAGAGACCCAGTACTTC.

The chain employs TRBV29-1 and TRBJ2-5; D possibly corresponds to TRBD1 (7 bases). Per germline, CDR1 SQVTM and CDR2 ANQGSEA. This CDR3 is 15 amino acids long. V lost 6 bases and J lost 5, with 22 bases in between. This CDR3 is CSVAPGGKKRETQYF. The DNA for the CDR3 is TGCAGCGTCGCCCCAGGGGGGAAAAAACGGGAGACCCAGTACTTC.

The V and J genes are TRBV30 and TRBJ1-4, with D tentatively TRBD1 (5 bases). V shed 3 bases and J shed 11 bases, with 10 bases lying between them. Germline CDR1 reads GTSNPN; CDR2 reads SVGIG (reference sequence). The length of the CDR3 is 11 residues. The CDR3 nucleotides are TGTGCCTGGAGGCTGGGGACTAAACTGTTTTTT. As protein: CAWRLGTKLFF.